This TCR beta chain was documented in a study of T cell responses to AZD1222 COVID-19 vaccine. Study-level findings and limits: Nearly half of the spike-specific TCRs reportedly recognize variant regions that carry no mutations. The donor cohort was predominantly white British with a female majority, and clonal diversity may have been underestimated. Two AZD1222 administrations were followed by greater Spike-specific TCR breadth and depth.

To note about this clone: Its antigen remains unknown.

Profiling relied on immunoSEQ multiplex PCR, and the TCRdb table lists in-frame clones only, not all of them. The repertoire consists of 150,000 to 200,000 clones, with approximately 93% occurring once and the leading ten covering about 4%. Germline CDR1 and CDR2: SGHAT and FQNNGV. The CDR3 is 15 amino acids. The junction had 6 bases not matched to a gene; V was cut back by 7 bases and J by 2 bases. This specimen was peripheral blood, taken on day 0 of AZD1222 vaccination. This chain links TRBV11-2 with TRBJ2-1; 9 bases agree with TRBD1. The sequence was collected from an adult in good health. The CDR3 here is CASNPGQGPYNEQFF. The CDR3 nucleotides read TGTGCCAGCAACCCGGGACAGGGTCCCTACAATGAGCAGTTCTTC.